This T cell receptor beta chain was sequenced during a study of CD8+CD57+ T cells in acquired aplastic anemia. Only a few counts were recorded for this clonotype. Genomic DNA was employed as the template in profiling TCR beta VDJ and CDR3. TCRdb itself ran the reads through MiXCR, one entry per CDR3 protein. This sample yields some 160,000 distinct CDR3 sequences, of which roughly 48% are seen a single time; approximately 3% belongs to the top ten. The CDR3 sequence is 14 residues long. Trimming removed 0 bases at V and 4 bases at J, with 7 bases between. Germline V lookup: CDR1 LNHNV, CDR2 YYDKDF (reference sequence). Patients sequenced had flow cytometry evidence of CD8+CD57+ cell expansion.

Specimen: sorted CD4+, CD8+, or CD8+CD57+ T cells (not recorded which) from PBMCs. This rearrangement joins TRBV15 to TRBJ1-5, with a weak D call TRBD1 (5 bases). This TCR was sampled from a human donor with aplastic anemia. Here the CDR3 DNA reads TGTGCCACCAGCAGAGATAAGGGGAATCAGCCCCAGCATTTT. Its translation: CATSRDKGNQPQHF.